This T cell receptor (beta chain) stems from a study of Graves' ophthalmopathy and Graves' hyperthyroidism. Study observations and caveats: Most thyroid clonotypes expanded beyond 0.001 frequency were also found in blood. At roughly 67% sensitivity and 72.22% specificity, the model predicted progression of the ophthalmopathy.

The CDR3 has 15 amino acids. Germline V gene data show CDR1 as SGHRS and CDR2 as YFSETQ. The ends lost 2 bases at V and 2 bases at J; junction bases unmatched: 7. As to this clonotype: Its specificity is not known.

A duration under 3 months, NOSPECS ≥4, CAS ≥3 and moderate-to-severe activity characterized the donors with ophthalmopathy. The PBMC fraction was derived from less than 11 ml of fresh peripheral blood. Amplification of TCR beta CDR3 regions used RNA transcripts. Second-round multiplex PCR came after a first-round RT-PCR that employed HTBI primers. TCRdb analysed the multiplex PCR reads with MiXCR anew, one entry per CDR3 protein. Here the sample spans roughly 230,000 distinct CDR3 sequences, 20% to 25% being singletons. This receptor was taken from a woman between 50 and 59 years old with Graves' ophthalmopathy. The sequenced sample was peripheral blood. The chain is built from TRBV5-1 and TRBJ2-7; 7 bases fit TRBD2. CDR3 protein: CASSFEAGRAYEQYF. In DNA form, the CDR3 reads TGCGCCAGCAGCTTTGAAGCGGGGAGGGCCTACGAGCAGTACTTC.